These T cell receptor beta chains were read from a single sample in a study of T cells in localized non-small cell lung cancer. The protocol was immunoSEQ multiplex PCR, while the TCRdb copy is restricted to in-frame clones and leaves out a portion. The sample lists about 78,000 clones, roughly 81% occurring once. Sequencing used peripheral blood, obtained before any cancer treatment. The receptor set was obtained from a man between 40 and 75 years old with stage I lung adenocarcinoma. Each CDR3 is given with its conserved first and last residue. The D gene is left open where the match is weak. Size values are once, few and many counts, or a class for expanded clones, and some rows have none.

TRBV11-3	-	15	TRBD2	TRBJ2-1	CASSRDGTRRGEQFF	TGTGCCAGCAGCAGAGACGGGACTAGGCGAGGTGAGCAGTTCTTC
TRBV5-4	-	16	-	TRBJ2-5	CASSLNGIRTQETQYF	TGTGCCAGCAGCTTAAACGGGATAAGGACGCAAGAGACCCAGTACTTC
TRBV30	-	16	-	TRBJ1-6	CAWSVPGPRIDSPLHF	TGTGCCTGGAGTGTGCCGGGACCGAGAATTGATTCACCCCTCCACTTT
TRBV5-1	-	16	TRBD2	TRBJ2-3	CASGPLASGSTDTQYF	TGCGCCAGCGGACCCCTGGCTAGCGGTAGCACAGATACGCAGTATTTT
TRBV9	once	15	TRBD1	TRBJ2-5	CASSVEGDSRETQYF	TGTGCCAGCAGCGTAGAGGGGGACAGTAGGGAGACCCAGTACTTC
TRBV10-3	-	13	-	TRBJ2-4	CAISESVKNIQYF	TGTGCCATCAGTGAGTCGGTGAAAAACATTCAGTACTTC
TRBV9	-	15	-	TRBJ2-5	CASSVQPGLQETQYF	TGTGCCAGCAGCGTACAACCGGGACTTCAAGAGACCCAGTACTTC
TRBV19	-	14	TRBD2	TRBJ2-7	CASSLAGVSYEQYF	TGTGCCAGTAGTTTAGCGGGGGTCTCCTACGAGCAGTACTTC
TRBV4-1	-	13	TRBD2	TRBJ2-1	CASSSRLANEQFF	TGCGCCAGCAGCTCCCGACTAGCGAATGAGCAGTTCTTC
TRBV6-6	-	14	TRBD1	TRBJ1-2	CASKIQGASPGYTF	TGTGCCAGCAAAATACAGGGGGCCTCCCCTGGCTACACCTTC
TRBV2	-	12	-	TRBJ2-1	CASKQENNEQFF	TGTGCCAGCAAGCAAGAAAACAATGAGCAGTTCTTC
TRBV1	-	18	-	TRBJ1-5	CTSSQSQQDGTDHQPQHF	TGCACCAGCAGCCAGTCACAACAAGATGGGACAGACCATCAGCCCCAGCATTTT
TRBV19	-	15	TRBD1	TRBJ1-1	CASSLASGGNTEAFF	TGTGCCAGTAGTTTGGCATCAGGGGGGAACACTGAAGCTTTCTTT
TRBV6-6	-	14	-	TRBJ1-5	CASSRDLAGQPQHF	TGTGCCAGCAGTCGAGACCTGGCCGGGCAGCCCCAGCATTTT
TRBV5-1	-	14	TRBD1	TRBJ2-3	CASSPGQGRDTQYF	TGCGCCAGCAGCCCGGGACAGGGGAGAGATACGCAGTATTTT
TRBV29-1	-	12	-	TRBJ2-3	CSVKGAANTQYF	TGCAGCGTCAAAGGGGCTGCAAATACGCAGTATTTT
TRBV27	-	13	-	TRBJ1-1	CASRSWGGTEAFF	TGTGCCAGCAGGTCTTGGGGCGGGACTGAAGCTTTCTTT
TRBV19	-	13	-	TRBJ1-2	CASSRADFYGYTF	TGTGCCAGCAGCCGGGCCGATTTCTATGGCTACACCTTC
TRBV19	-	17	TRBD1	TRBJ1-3	CASSDPGQGFSGNTIYF	TGTGCCAGTAGTGACCCGGGACAGGGTTTCTCTGGAAACACCATATATTTT
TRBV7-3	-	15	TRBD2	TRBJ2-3	CASSFQGLATDTQYF	TGTGCCAGCAGCTTCCAGGGACTAGCGACAGATACGCAGTATTTT
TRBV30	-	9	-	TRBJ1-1	CAWGAEAFF	TGTGCCTGGGGAGCAGAAGCTTTCTTT
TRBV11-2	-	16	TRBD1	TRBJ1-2	CASSLVLGQGVDGYTF	TGTGCCAGCAGCTTAGTTCTCGGACAGGGGGTCGATGGCTACACCTTC
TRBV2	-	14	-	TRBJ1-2	CASTSGRPLDGYTF	TGTGCCAGCACGTCGGGCAGGCCCCTCGATGGCTACACCTTC
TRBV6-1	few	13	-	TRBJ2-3	CASREYSTDTQYF	TGTGCCAGCAGAGAGTACAGCACAGATACGCAGTATTTT
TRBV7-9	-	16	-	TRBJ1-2	CASSLGTGALSDGYTF	TGTGCCAGCAGCTTAGGGACGGGGGCCCTGTCGGATGGCTACACCTTC